A single sample is the source of the 22 T cell receptor beta chains below, sequenced in a study of chemoradiotherapy in HPV16-positive cancers (dated by TCRdb to between 2021 and 2022). Libraries were made using the immunoSEQ multiplex PCR assay. The table was pulled from immuneACCESS by TCRdb, which kept in-frame rearrangements only. Such tables lose some clones; where checked, under half of the loss comes from unresolved V genes, and the rest has no known cause. This sample has under 6,500 clones in its table, and 90% to 95% of those were observed once. The top ten hold approximately 3% of the sample. The starting material was tumor tissue, obtained from a patient who underwent chemoradiotherapy. Receptor source: a human donor with HPV-associated anogenital cancer.

The chain joins TRBV11-2 to TRBJ2-7; D uncertain. Germline loops: CDR1 SGHAT, CDR2 FQNNGV. The CDR3 is made up of 10 amino acids. Trimming cost V 2 bases and J 7 bases, with 3 bases left between them. DNA of the CDR3: TGTGCCAGCAGCTTATGGGAGCAGTACTTC. Its protein product is CASSLWEQYF.

The genes are TRBV6-1 and TRBJ2-5, with D possibly TRBD1 on 5 matching bases. The CDR3 is made up of 13 amino acids. Germline V gene data show CDR1 as MNHNS and CDR2 as SASEGT. The V end was cut by 3 bases, the J end by 2 bases, with 7 bases between. This CDR3 reads CASSEGQQETQYF. The DNA of the CDR3 is TGTGCCAGCAGTGAGGGGCAACAAGAGACCCAGTACTTC.

This clone has just one count. The rearrangement uses TRBV11-2 and TRBJ2-7; D is undetermined. The V gene lost 0 bases and the J gene lost 3 bases, with 12 bases spanning the gap. Germline V CDR1 and CDR2: SGHAT, FQNNGV. The CDR3 runs to 15 residues. DNA for the CDR3: TGTGCCAGCAGCTTAGAGAGTGGGCAGAACTACGAGCAGTACTTC. Protein: CASSLESGQNYEQYF.

This chain joins TRBV5-6 and TRBJ2-7; 7 bases map to TRBD1. Per germline, CDR1 SGHDT and CDR2 YYEEEE. Trimming took 4 bases from V and 2 from J; bases not matched to a gene: 3. There are 13 residues in the CDR3. The CDR3: CASSRQGAYEQYF. The CDR3 nucleotides read TGTGCCAGCAGCCGACAGGGCGCCTACGAGCAGTACTTC.

The chain couples TRBV30 to TRBJ2-1, with 8 bases fitting TRBD2. The CDR3 is 16 amino acids. Germline V gives CDR1 GTSNPN, CDR2 SVGIG (reference sequence). With V trimmed by 3 bases and J by 6 bases, 13 bases remained unmatched. This chain's CDR3 is CAWRLESGTRGNEQFF. The DNA for the CDR3 is TGTGCCTGGAGGTTGGAATCCGGGACTAGAGGCAATGAGCAGTTCTTC. The variable domain in full, with the rest retrieved from reference TRBV30 and TRBJ2-1, is SQTIHQWPATLVQPVGSPLSLECTVEGTSNPNLYWYRQAAGRGLQLLFYSVGIGQISSEVPQNLSASRPQDRQFILSSKKLLLSDSGFYLCAWRLESGTRGNEQFFGPGTRLTVL.

The chain uses TRBV6-5 and TRBJ2-7, with 8 bases identical to TRBD2. The CDR3 consists of 15 residues. V gave up 9 bases and J gave up 0 bases; unmatched junction bases: 10. Germline lookup yields CDR1 MNHEY and CDR2 SVGAGI. CDR3 protein: CASNPAGDSSYEQYF. CDR3 DNA: TGTGCCAGTAACCCAGCGGGGGATAGCTCCTACGAGCAGTACTTC.

The chain combines TRBV4-2 with TRBJ2-3, with D unclear. Germline CDR1 LGHNA, CDR2 YNFKEQ. The CDR3 has 12 amino acids. V lost 3 bases and J 6 bases, leaving 7 bases between the germline ends. In DNA, the CDR3 is TGTGCCAGCAGCCAGGATCGTGATACGCAGTATTTT. The encoded protein is CASSQDRDTQYF.

V usage is TRBV7-2 and J usage is TRBJ2-5, with TRBD2 matching over 14 bases. The CDR3 length is 17 residues. V lost 1 base to trimming and J lost 5 bases; unmatched junction nucleotides: 6. The V gene's germline CDR1 is SGHTA and CDR2 FQGNSA. CDR3 sequence reads: CASSLGGLAGALETQYF. As DNA, the CDR3 is TGTGCCAGCAGCTTAGGGGGACTAGCGGGAGCGTTGGAGACCCAGTACTTC.

CDR3 loop: CASSPSAGAGELFF. The CDR3 DNA reads TGCGCCAGCAGCCCCAGCGCGGGCGCCGGGGAGCTGTTTTTT. V and J are TRBV4-3 and TRBJ2-2; the D gene is possibly TRBD2 (5 bases). Trimming cost V 4 bases and J 6 bases, with 12 bases left between them. The CDR3 length is 14 residues. Per the germline V gene, CDR1 is LGHNA and CDR2 is YSLEER.

The V gene is TRBV18, the J gene TRBJ2-7; 7 nucleotides align to TRBD1. The CDR3 totals 15 residues. Germline V lookup: CDR1 KGHSH, CDR2 LQKENI. The V gene end was trimmed by 6 bases and the J gene end by 1 base; junction bases not matched to a gene: 9. CDR3 protein: CASSLDRVVSYEQYF. Here the CDR3 DNA reads TGTGCCAGCTCGCTCGACAGGGTGGTATCCTACGAGCAGTACTTC.

V usage is TRBV4-1 and J usage is TRBJ2-7; D uncertain. The CDR3 sequence is 12 residues long. The ends were cut back, 1 base at V and 7 bases at J, with 8 bases in the middle. Germline CDR1 and CDR2: MGHRA and YSYEKL. For the CDR3, the DNA is TGCGCCAGCAGCCAAGGTTCGCGAGAGCAGTACTTC. It yields the protein CASSQGSREQYF.

This clone was found a few times. The chain joins TRBV10-3 to TRBJ2-7; the D gene is possibly TRBD2 (5 bases). This CDR3 contains 12 residues. Germline V gives CDR1 ENHRY, CDR2 SYGVKD. Trimming removed 3 bases at V and 9 bases at J, with 12 bases between. The CDR3: CAISDHREWQYF. Here the CDR3 DNA reads TGTGCCATCAGTGATCATAGGGAGTGGCAGTACTTC.

V and J are TRBV6-1 and TRBJ1-2, with D perhaps TRBD1 (5 bases). V dropped 2 bases and J dropped 2 bases, with 6 bases sitting between them. Germline V CDR1 and CDR2: MNHNS, SASEGT. The CDR3 spans 13 residues. The CDR3 spells CASSERGNYGYTF. In DNA form, the CDR3 reads TGTGCCAGCAGTGAACGGGGGAACTATGGCTACACCTTC.

J is TRBJ2-7 and V is TRBV7-9; D is possibly TRBD1 or TRBD2 (5 bases each). V was clipped by 5 bases and J by 6 bases, with 11 bases between them. In germline, CDR1 is SEHNR, CDR2 FQNEAQ (reference sequence). This CDR3 region has 12 residues. CDR3 coding DNA: TGTGCCAGCAGCCCGCAGGGACGCGAGCAGTACTTC. Translation gives CASSPQGREQYF.

The chain carries TRBV5-6 and TRBJ1-2; D gene unclear. CDR1 and CDR2 (germline): SGHDT, YYEEEE. Trimming left V 0 bases short and J 3 bases short, with 9 bases between. This CDR3 is built from 14 residues. In DNA, the CDR3 is TGTGCCAGCAGCTTGGGTGGATACTACTATGGCTACACCTTC. Translating it yields CASSLGGYYYGYTF.

J is TRBJ1-2 and V is TRBV5-1; the match to TRBD1 covers 7 bases. The CDR3 has 15 residues. CDR1 and CDR2 (germline): SGHRS, YFSETQ. V lost 4 bases, J lost 5 bases, and 11 bases stayed unmatched. Here the CDR3 reads CASSIGTGDAYGYTF. The CDR3 DNA is TGCGCCAGCAGCATCGGAACAGGGGACGCGTATGGCTACACCTTC.

V usage is TRBV7-6 and J usage is TRBJ2-7; D possibly matches TRBD1 or TRBD2 (6 bases each). Trimming removed 4 bases from V and 2 bases from J, with 18 bases in between. Germline loops: CDR1 SGHVS, CDR2 FNYEAQ. CDR3 length: 16 amino acids. CDR3 sequence (DNA): TGTGCCAGCAGCTCCGAATCGGGGGCAGCTGCCTACGAGCAGTACTTC. Translating gives CASSSESGAAAYEQYF.

V usage is TRBV4-2 and J usage is TRBJ2-2; TRBD2 matches 8 bases. From germline, CDR1 is LGHNA and CDR2 YNFKEQ. The V segment lost 0 bases and the J segment 2 bases; nucleotides outside the gene matches: 2. This CDR3 is 16 amino acids long. The CDR3 sequence: CASSQDTSGNTGELFF. Here the CDR3 DNA reads TGTGCCAGCAGCCAAGATACTAGCGGAAACACCGGGGAGCTGTTTTTT.

This clone came up once. The chain carries TRBV27 and TRBJ1-2, with D uncertain. CDR3 length: 15 amino acids. The V gene's germline CDR1 is MNHEY and CDR2 SMNVEV (reference sequence). V lost 3 bases and J 6 bases, leaving 17 bases between the germline ends. The CDR3 coding sequence is TGTGCCAGCAGTTTGGAACTTCCTTCGCGGAATGGCTACACCTTC. Protein sequence: CASSLELPSRNGYTF.

The V gene is TRBV7-2, the J gene TRBJ1-3; no clear D gene. Germline CDR1 SGHTA, CDR2 FQGNSA. V lost 6 bases, J lost 4 bases, and 4 bases lay in between. CDR3 length equals 11 residues. In DNA, the CDR3 is TGTGCCAGCAGTAGCGGAAACACCATATATTTT. Translated: CASSSGNTIYF.

This clone has a single count. This sequence joins TRBV4-3 and TRBJ1-2; unclear D gene. Per the germline V gene, CDR1 is LGHNA and CDR2 is YSLEER. The CDR3 extends over 16 amino acids. The V end lost 0 bases, the J end lost 8 bases, and 19 bases lay between the germline ends. CDR3 loop: CASSQDWSQAVGGYTF. The CDR3 coding sequence is TGCGCCAGCAGCCAAGATTGGAGTCAGGCGGTCGGGGGCTACACCTTC.

The chain joins TRBV7-9 to TRBJ1-2; D is undetermined. The length of the CDR3 is 12 residues. V gave up 2 bases and J gave up 11 bases, with 12 bases separating them. The germline gives CDR1 SEHNR, CDR2 FQNEAQ (reference sequence). The CDR3 coding sequence is TGTGCCAGCAGCTTAATTTTTGCGGGGTACACCTTC. Translation gives CASSLIFAGYTF.